Included here is one T cell receptor beta chain sequence, with context. Relative to its sample, this clonotype is medium-sized (0.01 to 0.1%). Its antigen target is currently unknown. Within one base of it there is no much larger clone, and no base qualities were kept. TCR beta rearrangements were amplified from genomic DNA extracted from peripheral blood rather than from sorted cells or RNA. The data derive from a study of T cell repertoires in aging, cancer and after chemotherapy (dated by TCRdb to about 2019). Study-wide context: The donors fell into six age groups ranging from 30 or younger to 70 or older, and each group had at least three individuals. A cohort of 200 to 250 cancer patients (about 93 with hematological and approximately 120 with solid cancers) was assembled, and 95 to 100 healthy donors were included as a reference group. The study profiled peripheral blood TCR beta repertoires from healthy donors and cancer patients to examine immunoaging and T cell reconstitution after chemotherapy. The complete dataset included about 8.8 million TCR reads. Control TCR repertoires from healthy donors were recorded over several months to years, and clear clonal overlap was observed across re-sampling. Results the study describes overall, beyond this receptor: Declining TCR diversity with age in healthy donors was mainly explained by loss of richness; in cancer patients, loss of evenness also contributed. An increase in median generation probability over the chemotherapy interval was observed in both cancer cohorts, suggesting that the repertoire was reconstituted through rebound thymic output. Significantly lower blood TCR diversity and higher clonality were observed in untreated patients with hematological or solid cancers than in age-matched healthy donors. The authors noted that the repertoire data do not allow conclusions about immunological memory after chemotherapy.

Rearranged TRB sequences spanning V, D and J segments were amplified in a multiplex touch-down PCR with a mixed TRB-A/B primer pool. Illumina adapters and sample indices were added to the amplicons in two consecutive PCR reactions performed with Phusion HS II polymerase. Amplicons were gel-purified with the NucleoSpin Gel and PCR Clean-up kit, then checked with Qubit and an Agilent 2100 Bioanalyzer. Libraries were sequenced on an Illumina MiSeq using 600-cycle, single-indexed, paired-end runs. The source study handled its data this way. Processing of the TRB sequences was carried out with MiXCR versions 2.12 and 3.0.5. Each unique CDR3 nucleotide sequence counted as one clone, and only productive sequences with at least two reads were retained. The repertoire metrics were Shannon diversity, evenness, clonality (calculated as one minus evenness), and diversity profiles parameterized by alpha from 0 to 5. The IGoR algorithm was used to calculate generation probabilities for clones in the paired samples taken before and after chemotherapy. In-frame beta chains were kept once TCRdb had trimmed the public reads at Q25 with fastp and called clones with MiXCR. Rows merge per CDR3 protein into single entries with the most common DNA and genes. These V and J calls rely on TCRdb rather than the paper's analysis. The sample table lists roughly 3,900 distinct CDR3 sequences, approximately 30% of them with a count of one. The ten most abundant clones make up 5.5% to 7% of the sample.

A distance of 13 bases separates the germline ends of V and J, which lose 4 bases and 0 bases respectively. Taken from cysteine to phenylalanine, the CDR3 has 15 residues. The DNA shown is the 45-base CDR3, in frame from base 1. For CDR1 and CDR2, the germline V gene lists SQVTM and ANQGSEA. This TCR derives from a human donor in good health. In this chain, TRBV29-1 is recombined with TRBJ1-3, with the D gene call left open. Sequencing was carried out using blood. CDR3 protein: CSVGEGTISGNTIYF. The nucleotide sequence reads as follows: TGCAGCGTTGGGGAGGGTACAATCTCTGGAAACACCATATATTTT.